A single sample gave rise to the 20 T cell receptor beta chains below, sequenced in a study of blood T cell repertoires in COVID-19. Only in-frame clones appear in the TCRdb table, and some are missing; sequencing was by immunoSEQ multiplex PCR. The repertoire holds 150,000 or so clones, with more than 80% as singletons. Sample: peripheral blood. The receptors were sampled from a man younger than 35 with COVID-19, enrolled during active disease.

The chain is built from TRBV7-2 and TRBJ1-3; no definite D call. CDR3 length equals 14 residues. Germline V gene lookup returns CDR1 SGHTA and CDR2 FQGNSA. Trimming pared 5 bases from V and 7 bases from J, leaving 15 bases between. This CDR3 is CASSNYLRRNTIYF. CDR3 sequence (DNA): TGTGCCAGCAGCAATTATCTCCGTCGGAACACCATATATTTT.

The chain is built from TRBV28 and TRBJ2-3, with D uncertain. CDR1 and CDR2 from the germline V gene are MDHEN and SYDVKM. This CDR3 is built from 12 residues. The V and J ends lost 3 bases and 5 bases respectively, with 6 bases between them. This chain's CDR3 is CASSFIGDTQYF. CDR3 sequence (DNA): TGTGCCAGCAGTTTCATCGGAGATACGCAGTATTTT. The full variable domain, rest sourced from reference TRBV28 and TRBJ2-3, is DVKVTQSSRYLVKRTGEKVFLECVQDMDHENMFWYRQDPGLGLRLIYFSYDVKMKEKGDIPEGYSVSREKKERFSLILESASTNQTSMYLCASSFIGDTQYFGPGTRLTVL.

V and J are TRBV29-1 and TRBJ2-1, with D uncertain. This CDR3 has 14 residues. V lost 7 bases and J 3 bases, leaving 16 bases between the germline ends. Germline loops: CDR1 SQVTM, CDR2 ANQGSEA. The CDR3 DNA reads TGCAGCGCTCGACTGCCAACTGACTACAATGAGCAGTTCTTC. It specifies CSARLPTDYNEQFF.

The V gene is TRBV13, the J gene TRBJ2-6; tentatively, D is TRBD1 (6 bases). Trimming took off 1 base at V and 4 bases at J, with 8 bases between the two ends. Germline assignment: CDR1 PRHDT and CDR2 FYEKMQ (reference sequence). The CDR3 loop spans 15 amino acids. DNA for the CDR3: TGTGCCAGCAGCTTAGACAGGGCAGGGGCCAACGTCCTGACTTTC. Its translation: CASSLDRAGANVLTF.

The genes are TRBV6-5 and TRBJ1-1; TRBD1 aligns across 7 bases. V dropped 7 bases and J dropped 6; count of bases not matched to a gene: 8. CDR3 length: 13 amino acids. CDR1 MNHEY and CDR2 SVGAGI come from the germline V gene. The DNA of the CDR3 is TGTGCCAGCACCCAGACAGGGTGGGCTGAAGCTTTCTTT. Its protein is CASTQTGWAEAFF.

This rearrangement joins TRBV7-6 to TRBJ2-3; D call uncertain. Trimming left V 2 bases short and J 6 bases short, with 12 bases between. The length of the CDR3 is 14 residues. Germline assignment: CDR1 SGHVS and CDR2 FNYEAQ. The CDR3 sequence: CASSLFPPRDTQYF. As DNA, the CDR3 is TGTGCCAGCAGCTTATTCCCCCCCAGGGATACGCAGTATTTT.

This clone was recorded only once. The CDR3 protein is CASSVTGGVRYGYTF. The CDR3 coding sequence is TGTGCCAGCAGTGTGACAGGGGGCGTTAGATATGGCTACACCTTC. The V and J genes are TRBV27 and TRBJ1-2, with TRBD1 identical over 10 bases. Trimming at V came to 5 bases and at J to 5 bases, leaving 8 bases not matched to a gene. There are 15 residues in the CDR3. The germline CDR1 and CDR2 sequences are MNHEY and SMNVEV (reference sequence).

J is TRBJ1-5 and V is TRBV3-1 (or the pseudogene TRBV3-2); D gene unclear. This CDR3 has 14 residues. Germline V gene data show CDR1 as LGHDT and CDR2 as YNNKEL (reference sequence). Deletions cut 5 bases from V and 1 base from J, with 9 bases between. The CDR3 is CASSSCGSNQPQHF. In nucleotides, the CDR3 is TGTGCCAGCAGCAGCTGCGGGAGCAATCAGCCCCAGCATTTT.

In its sample, this clone was seen many times. J is TRBJ2-7 and V is TRBV6-1, with TRBD1 identical over 11 bases. V was pared by 0 bases and J by 3 bases, with 1 base of the junction left unmatched. Germline-derived CDR1 and CDR2 are MNHNS and SASEGT. The CDR3 length is 15 residues. In DNA, the CDR3 is TGTGCCAGCAGTGAAGCGGGGACAGGGGGCTACGAGCAGTACTTC. It specifies CASSEAGTGGYEQYF.

This chain joins TRBV15 and TRBJ1-2; D gene uncertain. The V end lost 0 bases, the J end lost 1 base, and 15 bases lay between the germline ends. CDR1 is LNHNV, CDR2 YYDKDF, per germline (reference sequence). CDR3 length equals 17 residues. The CDR3 bases are TGTGCCACCAGCAGAGAGATGGAGGGTTTATATAACTATGGCTACACCTTC. Protein sequence: CATSREMEGLYNYGYTF.

Here the CDR3 reads CASSLLGTSYEQYF. CDR3 bases: TGTGCCAGCAGTTTATTGGGGACTAGCTACGAGCAGTACTTC. This sequence joins TRBV28 and TRBJ2-7, with 8 bases fitting TRBD2. CDR3 size: 14 residues. Germline CDR1 reads MDHEN; CDR2 reads SYDVKM. V was clipped by 1 base and J by 3 bases; unmatched bases: 2.

This chain uses TRBV14 with TRBJ2-1; 10 nucleotides match TRBD2. Germline CDR1 SGHDN, CDR2 FVKESK. The CDR3 loop spans 15 amino acids. V was pared by 1 base and J by 4 bases, with 1 base of the junction left unmatched. The CDR3 coding sequence is TGTGCCAGCAGCCAAGGGACTAGCGGTTACAATGAGCAGTTCTTC. Its translation: CASSQGTSGYNEQFF.

This clone appeared a few times. The chain employs TRBV7-9 and TRBJ1-1; D may be TRBD1 (5 bases). The V and J ends lost 3 bases and 5 bases respectively, with 10 bases between them. CDR3 length equals 13 residues. Germline CDR1 is SEHNR and CDR2 is FQNEAQ (reference sequence). The CDR3 reads CASSFQGKTEAFF. The CDR3 DNA follows: TGTGCCAGCAGCTTCCAGGGAAAAACTGAAGCTTTCTTT.

The rearrangement uses TRBV4-1 and TRBJ1-2; D unclear. Per germline, CDR1 MGHRA and CDR2 YSYEKL. With 0 bases removed from V and 6 bases from J, the gap between germline ends came to 8 bases. There are 13 residues in the CDR3. The CDR3 bases are TGCGCCAGCAGCCAAGATGAGTCGCATGGCTACACCTTC. This gives the protein CASSQDESHGYTF.

CDR3: CASSTHYGAPLAKNIQYF. CDR3 sequence (DNA): TGTGCCAGCAGCACCCACTATGGGGCACCCTTAGCCAAAAACATTCAGTACTTC. The chain joins TRBV9 to TRBJ2-4, with a weak D call TRBD1 (5 bases). CDR1 is SGDLS, CDR2 YYNGEE, per germline. The CDR3 consists of 18 residues. Trimming stripped 4 bases from V and 0 bases from J, with 20 bases between. Full variable domain (rest looked up from reference TRBV9 and TRBJ2-4): DSGVTQTPKHLITATGQRVTLRCSPRSGDLSVYWYQQSLDQGLQFLIQYYNGEERAKGNILERFSAQQFPDLHSELNLSSLELGDSALYFCASSTHYGAPLAKNIQYFGAGTRLSVL.

This clone was detected a few times. This chain joins TRBV7-2 and TRBJ1-6; 7 positions match TRBD1. The germline V gene encodes CDR1 SGHTA and CDR2 FQGNSA. With V trimmed by 5 bases and J by 6 bases, 10 bases remained unmatched. This CDR3 has 16 amino acids. DNA for the CDR3: TGTGCCAGCAGCCACTACAGGGGTAGGCCTAATTCACCCCTCCACTTT. Translating gives CASSHYRGRPNSPLHF.

The chain is built from TRBV9 and TRBJ2-3, with a possible D match to TRBD2 (6 bases). Germline V gene lookup returns CDR1 SGDLS and CDR2 YYNGEE. The V gene lost 0 bases and the J gene lost 1 base, with 15 bases spanning the gap. This CDR3 has 17 amino acids. The CDR3 DNA reads TGTGCCAGCAGCGTAGAATCAGCGGGCCGGGGCACAGATACGCAGTATTTT. As protein: CASSVESAGRGTDTQYF.

This chain links TRBV13 with TRBJ2-7, with D possibly TRBD2 on 6 matching bases. Trimming left V 6 bases short and J 0 bases short, with 12 bases between. CDR1 and CDR2 (germline): PRHDT, FYEKMQ (reference sequence). There are 14 residues in the CDR3. As DNA, the CDR3 is TGTGCCAGCAGGGAGGAGGGAAGCTCCTACGAGCAGTACTTC. This codes for CASREEGSSYEQYF.

Here the CDR3 DNA reads TGTGCCAGCAGCCTACTGAGCTCCTATAATTCACCCCTCCACTTT. Its protein is CASSLLSSYNSPLHF. V gene TRBV14 combines with J gene TRBJ1-6; D is ambiguous. Trimming stripped 4 bases from V and 0 bases from J, with 7 bases between. This CDR3 contains 15 residues. The germline V gene encodes CDR1 SGHDN and CDR2 FVKESK. The complete variable domain, with remaining parts taken from reference TRBV14 and TRBJ1-6, reads EAGVTQFPSHSVIEKGQTVTLRCDPISGHDNLYWYRRVMGKEIKFLLHFVKESKQDESGMPNNRFLAERTGGTYSTLKVQPAELEDSGVYFCASSLLSSYNSPLHFGNGTRLTVT.

The chain has TRBV10-3 and TRBJ2-1; 10 nucleotides line up with TRBD1. Germline CDR1 ENHRY, CDR2 SYGVKD. V lost 10 bases, J lost 8 bases, and 8 bases stayed unmatched. The CDR3 contains 13 residues. The DNA of the CDR3 is TGTGCCACCGGGACAGGGGATGAGGATGAGCAGTTCTTC. This encodes CATGTGDEDEQFF.